The 8 T cell receptor beta chains in this list originate from one sample, sequenced in a study of Ad26.COV2.S vaccination and SARS-CoV-2 variants (TCRdb year 2021). The method behind the library was the immunoSEQ multiplex PCR assay. The table comes from immuneACCESS by way of TCRdb, which keeps in-frame sequences with V and J called. Part of the clones is missing from these tables; in studies checked, under half for an unresolved V gene and the rest for unknown reasons. The sample data list about 440,000 clones, and less than 95% of these were observed just once. Roughly 4% of the sample comes from the top ten. Sample treatment or condition, as interpreted from the label and publication: some 19 received Ad26.COV2.S at low or high dose, single or two shots; roughly 5 received placebo; per-sample allocation not given. For vaccine and placebo recipients, the sequenced repertoires came from samples collected on day 63 after the first injection.

The material was peripheral blood, obtained in a trial of Ad26.COV2.S vaccine versus placebo. These receptors were collected from a person between 18 and 65 years old who received the Ad26.COV2.S COVID-19 vaccine or a placebo.

The gene calls are TRBV9 and TRBJ2-1; no clear D. The CDR3 sequence is 13 residues long. Germline CDR1 reads SGDLS; CDR2 reads YYNGEE. Between the trimmed V and J ends, which lost 4 bases and 5 bases, there was a span of 10 bases. CDR3 sequence reads: CASSPPFHNEQFF. The CDR3 nucleotides are TGTGCCAGCAGCCCTCCGTTTCACAATGAGCAGTTCTTC.

The V call is TRBV13, the J call TRBJ2-1; D might be TRBD1 or TRBD2, each matching 6 bases. The germline V gene has CDR1 PRHDT and CDR2 FYEKMQ (reference sequence). Trimming took off 3 bases at V and 6 bases at J, with 15 bases between the two ends. The CDR3 covers 15 residues. The CDR3 loop reads CASSFSEGGGNEQFF. The CDR3 DNA reads as TGTGCCAGCAGCTTCTCGGAGGGGGGTGGCAATGAGCAGTTCTTC.

This clone was seen at least ten times. V is TRBV6-2 or TRBV6-3 and J is TRBJ1-1, with D uncertain. Germline V gives CDR1 MNHEY, CDR2 SVGEGT. V was shortened by 5 bases and J by 5 bases, with 6 bases between the two germline ends. The length of the CDR3 is 11 residues. The CDR3 loop is CASSPRTEAFF. The CDR3 DNA follows: TGTGCCAGCAGTCCCCGGACTGAAGCTTTCTTT.

This chain connects TRBV5-4 to TRBJ1-1, with D possibly TRBD1 on 6 matching bases. This CDR3 has 16 residues. V lost 3 bases and J 0 bases, leaving 15 bases between the germline ends. Germline CDR1 and CDR2: SGHNT and YYREEE (reference sequence). CDR3: CASSSGAGIMNTEAFF. CDR3 DNA: TGTGCCAGCAGCTCGGGGGCAGGGATCATGAACACTGAAGCTTTCTTT.

This clone came up once. This chain joins TRBV4-2 and TRBJ2-1; 9 nucleotides match TRBD1. Germline V lookup: CDR1 LGHNA, CDR2 YNFKEQ. The CDR3 length is 15 residues. The ends lost 0 bases at V and 9 bases at J; junction bases unmatched: 6. CDR3 sequence: CASSQDWGTGFEQFF. DNA for the CDR3: TGTGCCAGCAGCCAAGATTGGGGGACAGGGTTTGAGCAGTTCTTC.

V and J are TRBV30 and TRBJ1-2; D unclear. Germline CDR1 and CDR2: GTSNPN and SVGIG (reference sequence). The CDR3 has 15 residues. Deletions cut 2 bases from V and 0 bases from J, with 13 bases between. CDR3 in amino acids: CAWSLNARANYGYTF. CDR3 nucleotides: TGTGCCTGGAGTCTCAACGCCCGGGCTAACTATGGCTACACCTTC.

This sequence joins TRBV13 and TRBJ2-1; 7 positions match TRBD1. V lost 6 bases to trimming and J lost 7 bases; unmatched junction nucleotides: 12. The CDR3 contains 15 residues. Germline V gene sequence: CDR1 PRHDT, CDR2 FYEKMQ (reference sequence). In DNA, the CDR3 is TGTGCCAGCAGGCAACAGGGGTCAAGGGAGAATGAGCAGTTCTTC. It yields the protein CASRQQGSRENEQFF.

The chain is built from TRBV15 and TRBJ1-3; 7 bases match TRBD1. V gave up 5 bases and J gave up 2 bases; unmatched junction bases: 6. The CDR3 extends over 15 amino acids. CDR1 is LNHNV, CDR2 YYDKDF, per germline (reference sequence). The CDR3 DNA reads as TGTGCCACCAGCGACTGGCAGGGGGCTGGAAACACCATATATTTT. It translates to CATSDWQGAGNTIYF.